This TCR beta chain was sequenced in a study of shared clonotypes between healthy human individuals. Whole-study context: A few men and a couple of women, aged 18 to 49, were donors.

DNA at roughly 0.2 ug, about 30,000 T cell genomes, went into sorted-subset replicate PCRs. Clones were read by immunoSEQ multiplex PCR, and TCRdb kept only the in-frame ones, dropping some. The sample records about 580,000 clones, roughly 98% being singletons. Naive CD8 isolation took CD45RO-negative cells positively selected for CCR7 and excluded terminally differentiated effector memory CD45RA+ cells. CDR3 length: 15 residues. V lost 1 base to trimming and J lost 0 bases, with 8 bases between them. Germline-derived CDR1 and CDR2 are SGHTA and FQGNSA. Notes on this clone: Its antigen remains unidentified.

Whole-study results and caveats: Inspection by rarefaction showed sorted-subset sequencing to be incomplete despite large depth.

The origin of this receptor is a man aged 25-45 years in good health. The chain employs TRBV7-2 and TRBJ2-3; D is ambiguous. The sequencing sample was made of naive CD8+ T cells sorted from blood. The CDR3 sequence is CASSLVLVSTDTQYF. The CDR3 DNA is TGTGCCAGCAGCTTAGTACTGGTTAGCACAGATACGCAGTATTTT.